What follows describes a single T cell receptor beta chain. The sample comes from a study of patients and donors after allogeneic stem cell transplantation. The trim removed 3 bases at V and 2 bases at J, leaving 11 bases unmatched. The CDR3 sequence is 17 residues long. CDR1 and CDR2 from the germline V gene are SGHRS and YFSETQ. MiXCR, applied by TCRdb to the RT-PCR reads, yields one record per CDR3 protein. The sample yields about a million distinct CDR3 sequences, approximately 18% seen once. The rearrangement uses TRBV5-1 and TRBJ2-3, with 8 positions matching TRBD1. The TCR was taken from a human donor who was either an allogeneic HSCT recipient or a stem cell or donor lymphocyte infusion donor (not recorded which). It is not recorded whose cells these are; they may come from a transplant donor. Sequenced material: blood, either unsorted or a sorted T cell fraction (not recorded which). CDR3 nucleotide sequence: TGCGCCAGCAGCTATACTACACAGGGGGAGTTCACAGATACGCAGTATTTT. As protein: CASSYTTQGEFTDTQYF.